This T cell receptor beta chain was profiled in a study of molecular identifiers for immune sequencing clone quantification (dated by TCRdb to 2016 to 2019). In the study overall: For a replicate experiment, RNA from around 18,000 or 91,000 naive CD8 T cells was divided into five aliquots, and four of the five aliquots were sequenced. The study was a methods study using CD8 T cells to benchmark molecular-identifier clustering-based TCR repertoire sequencing (MIDCIRS) and TCR RNA copy counting. Here is what the overall study found, with its caveats: Clones above 20 RNA copies held over 97% of molecules in CMV-specific effector cells but under 1% in naive cells. When barcode sub-clustering was not used, chimeric consensus sequences inflated TCR diversity, with chimeras reaching as high as 47%. A single cell's worth of spiked-in Jurkat TCR RNA was reported detectable even among 750,000 to 1,000,000 naive CD8 T cells. Highly expanded clone sizes could be underestimated because identical TCR molecules may share a barcode. Spiked-in Jurkat TCR RNA (roughly 10 copies' worth), which is not part of the donor repertoire, was contained in the naive libraries. Modeling gave about three recovered TCR RNA copies per cell versus 8 to 10 by digital PCR, implying approximately 30% capture efficiency.

The library came from PCR. The sequencer was a NextSeq 500. Preparation of bulk TCR libraries followed a previously described approach, with the TCR primers listed in Table S5. Total RNA was purified with the Qiagen AllPrep DNA/RNA kit. Reads from multiple sequencing runs of the same library were pooled before analysis. In the source study's methods: Reads were retained only if their TCR constant sequence matched exactly, and those retained reads were trimmed to 150 nt and grouped according to their 12-nt molecular barcodes. Within each barcode group, reads were sub-clustered at a 15% Levenshtein threshold, and quality-weighted consensus sequences were built per RNA molecule. Non-functional sequences were discarded, and so were lower-count sequences lying one edit away from another sequence. On the basis of fitting two negative binomial distributions, barcode sub-clusters with fewer than 20% of the maximum read count were discarded. In TCRdb, the public reads were trimmed at Q25 with fastp and aligned with MiXCR, with productive beta chains retained. Rows are combined by CDR3 protein, so each entry shows the most common genes and DNA. These V and J calls derive from TCRdb rather than the authors' analysis. Recorded for this sample are more than 85,000 distinct CDR3 sequences; roughly a third of them occurred a single time. The ten largest account for 4% to 5% of the sample.

Libraries of naive CD8 T cells were built from approximately 20,000 to 1,000,000 sorted cells, with 10%, 30% or 50% of the purified RNA used. Naive CD8 T cells, defined as CD8+CD4-CCR7+CD45RA+, were FACS-sorted into RLT Plus buffer on a BD FACSAria II. Detection sensitivity was tested by spiking Jurkat RNA equal to roughly nine TCR copies' worth into samples containing roughly 19,000-1,000,000 naive CD8 T cells. Enrichment of CD8 T cells was done with RosetteSep CD8+ T Cell Enrichment Cocktail plus Ficoll-Paque, and ACK red cell lysis came afterward. This clonotype was recorded many times. It lacks a known antigen. One base away there is no much larger clone; base qualities are not given. Including the terminal cysteine and phenylalanine, the CDR3 comprises 14 residues. Only the CDR3 part of the read is kept: 42 bases, read in frame from the first base. From the germline V gene (reference sequence), CDR1 is DFQATT and CDR2 is SNEGSKA. V was cut back by 1 base and J by 1 base, leaving a gap of 11 bases between them.

The sequence derives from a human donor in good health. Some libraries in this study had Jurkat cell RNA spiked in. This sequence uses TRBV20-1 and TRBJ2-7; tentative D gene TRBD1, with 6 bases matching. The sample was naive CD8+ T cells from blood, with Jurkat cell RNA spiked in. This sample's cell subset or site label indicates: FACS-sorted CD8+CD4-CCR7+CD45RA+ naive T cells. Here is the DNA: TGCAGTGCTAGAGTCCTACAGGGATCCTACGAGCAGTACTTC. Translation gives CSARVLQGSYEQYF.